This paragraph reports one T cell receptor beta chain. Antigen unknown. Germline CDR1 and CDR2: SQVTM and ANQGSEA. The V and J ends lost 8 bases and 6 bases, in that order; junction bases with no gene match: 15. CDR3 length equals 14 residues. With a J-beta primer mix and a sample-barcoded 5' primer, a second PCR ran 7 to 11 cycles. No fewer than 2.5 million CDR3-containing paired-end reads came from each sample. TCRdb re-derived calls from the 5' RACE reads in MiXCR, one entry per CDR3 protein. This repertoire shows 650,000 to 900,000 distinct CDR3 sequences, roughly 60% found once; its top ten account for roughly 25%. This sample stems from a study of blood T cells in healthy people across ages. Study outcomes and limitations: Roughly linear declines in TCR beta diversity per million T cells occurred with age. Strongly correlated with naive T cell percentage was TCR beta diversity. Relative to aged donors, long-lived donors carried more naive CD4+ cells and displayed higher diversity.

The V call is TRBV29-1, the J call TRBJ1-1; 7 positions match TRBD1. The TCR originated in a man in his thirties or forties in good health. Source material: blood. The CDR3 coding sequence is TGCAGCACTCGGACAGGCGCAGGGGCGTCTGAAGCTTTCTTT. Translating gives CSTRTGAGASEAFF.